Sequencing of this TCR beta chain was carried out in a study of shared clonotypes between healthy human individuals (dated by TCRdb to about 2020). Looking at the study overall: The cohort included three men and a couple of women between 18 and 49 years of age. Per donor, three plates each were used for CD4 naive and CD4 memory, two for CD8 naive, and one for CD8 memory. The study deeply sequenced blood TCR repertoires of about five healthy adults to estimate repertoire size and the extent of clonotype sharing between individuals. Per donor, leukapheresis produced somewhere between about 0.94 and 9 billion PBMCs. Libraries were prepared and TCR repertoires were sequenced by different laboratories using diverse techniques, in order to increase sequencing depth and limit assay-specific biases. Results the study describes overall, beyond this receptor: Based on pairwise subsampling, the degree of clonotype sharing among donors was expected to be affected by sequencing depth. Because the study included a small number of donors, the genetic and exposure-history diversity represented was limited. Rarefaction of sorted-subset datasets indicated incomplete sequencing despite the large sequencing depth. Roughly 5.2% of naive CD4, around 3.5% of naive CD8, around 2.3% of memory CD4, and approximately 0.4% of memory CD8 clonotypes were shared across four donors. Sampling was limited to blood, and TCR repertoires in tissue likely differ from TCR repertoires in blood. Compared with non-shared clonotypes, clonotypes shared by all four sorted-subset donors had higher generation probabilities. Estimated clonotype richness was generally larger for naive than for memory subsets.

Using the deep immunoSEQ assay, TCR CDR3 regions were amplified from genomic DNA by multiplex PCR. Extracted genomic DNA from each cell subset was spread evenly across all wells of several immunoSEQ 96-well plates, with each plate serving as a replicate. For sorted subsets, around 200 ng genomic DNA, equal to 25,000 to 35,000 T cell genomes, was loaded into each replicate PCR. The purified libraries were quantified using a Qubit 3.0 fluorometer, sized with a Bioanalyzer 2100, and then quantified again using the KAPA Library Quantification kit. A separate single-read 150-cycle Illumina NextSeq 550 flow cell was used to sequence each immunoSEQ 96-well plate. Processing in the source paper ran as follows. Because the immunoSEQ output held only junctional sequences and lacked quality scores, the filtering could not match the filtering applied to full-length reads. To assign V/J genes and CDR3, sequences were annotated against IMGT germline references using PyIR, a Python wrapper for IgBLAST v1.9. Reads were removed for weak V/J assignments (E-value above 1e-6), missing CDR3, stop codons, out-of-frame junctions, or ambiguous translated residues. A V3J clonotype was defined by an identical inferred V gene, J gene, and CDR3 amino acid sequence. The percentage overlap between two repertoires was calculated by dividing the number of shared unique clonotypes by the size of the smaller repertoire. Three approaches were used to assess repertoire richness: RTK rarefaction, the Chao1 estimator, and Recon v2.1 estimates of unobserved clonotypes. For all TCRbeta clonotypes obtained by the gDNA method from several donors, generation probabilities were computed with OLGA. What TCRdb holds here is the immuneACCESS table cut down to in-frame rearrangements. Part of the clones is not present; checked against another copy, under half of the missing clones reflect an unresolved V gene, and the others are unexplained. From that table come the V and J calls and clone size; the DNA was used to work out D and trimming. Counted in this sample were 230,000 or so clones; 65% of them appeared once. The top ten constitute 11% of the sample.

Via the germline V gene, CDR1 is SGHAT and CDR2 FQNNGV. V is reduced by 7 bases and J by 8 bases, leaving a spacing of 11 bases between them. From cysteine to phenylalanine, the CDR3 is 12 amino acids long. Of all the DNA, just the CDR3 is kept, 36 bases in frame from base 1. Donors were healthy HIV-negative adults with no recently reported acute infections or vaccinations. Only Caucasian adults living in Nashville, Tennessee, USA were represented among the donors. Magnetic negative selection was used to enrich CD4+ T cells, after which naive cells were positively selected on CD45RA and the negative fraction became the memory subset. Blood was obtained by leukapheresis, after which PBMCs were separated by Ficoll-Histopaque density gradient centrifugation and cryopreserved in liquid nitrogen vapor phase. Analytical flow cytometry was used to check the purity and quantity of each magnetically sorted T cell population. Each sorted fraction had its genomic DNA isolated and then quantified by UV absorbance on a Nanodrop 2000c.

Remarks on this clone: Its antigen has not been determined. Per-base quality was not reported, and no clone a single base away is much larger than it.

The sequence derives from a man aged 25-40 years in good health. The source material was memory CD4+ T cells sorted from blood. The cell subset or site label of this sample denotes: CD45RA-negative fraction. The chain employs TRBV11-2 and TRBJ1-4; the D gene is not confidently resolved. This receptor carries the CDR3 CASTLSGEKLFF. The nucleotides read TGTGCCAGCACCCTGTCGGGGGAAAAACTGTTTTTT.